This paragraph reports one TCR beta chain. Its antigen is unidentified. TCRdb reanalyzed the 5' RACE reads and collapses them to one entry per CDR3 protein, without DNA. Recorded for this sample: some 140,000 distinct CDR3 sequences. This sample stems from a study of T cells expressing NK-cell markers. Study-level information: It was sorted CD3+CD56-NKG2C+, CD3+CD56+NKG2C- and CD3+CD56+NKG2C+ T cells that provided the TCR beta repertoires.

Whole-study findings and limits: Dominant NKG2C+ clonotype frequencies of about 1.0-8% of CD8+ T cells were measured in a handful of donors. Unclear, still, was the HCMV specificity of the expanded NKG2C+ T cell clones. The CD3+CD56-NKG2C+ fraction of a handful of donors was likewise dominated by these clonotypes.

The receptor was isolated from a woman aged 45-65 years in good health. Sequencing was performed on blood T cells: a sorted CD56 or NKG2C T cell subset, CD4+ or CD8+ T cells, or bulk PBMC T cells (not recorded which).

The CDR3 is CASSEGGERTEAFF. The rearrangement links TRBV2 to TRBJ1-1. From germline, CDR1 is SNHLY and CDR2 FYNNEI. The CDR3 contains 14 residues.